These 25 T cell receptor beta chains were sequenced from one sample in a study of T cell responses to AZD1222 COVID-19 vaccine. Data came from immunoSEQ multiplex PCR; TCRdb stores just in-frame clones and leaves some out. The table includes about 160,000 clones, around 90% detected once. Sequenced material: peripheral blood, taken on day 0 of AZD1222 vaccination. These receptors all stem from an adult in good health.

The chain joins TRBV7-9 to TRBJ1-2; D might be TRBD1 (6 bases). V dropped 5 bases and J dropped 8 bases, with 15 bases sitting between them. CDR3 length: 13 amino acids. Germline V lookup: CDR1 SEHNR, CDR2 FQNEAQ (reference sequence). Here the CDR3 DNA reads TGTGCCAGCAGCCTGACCCAGGGGCAGGGCTACACCTTC. Translated: CASSLTQGQGYTF.

This chain joins TRBV5-1 and TRBJ2-1; D possibly matches TRBD1 or TRBD2 (5 bases each). V lost 0 bases and J 4 bases, leaving 11 bases between the germline ends. The CDR3 contains 15 residues. CDR1 is SGHRS and CDR2 is YFSETQ in the germline V gene. The CDR3 reads CASSLGGTEYNEQFF. In DNA form, the CDR3 reads TGCGCCAGCAGCTTGGGAGGGACCGAATACAATGAGCAGTTCTTC.

CDR3: CATSDPFSGRAYEQYF. The DNA of the CDR3 is TGTGCCACCAGTGATCCCTTTAGCGGGAGGGCCTACGAGCAGTACTTC. The J gene is TRBJ2-7, the V gene TRBV24-1; 11 bases match TRBD2. The CDR3 consists of 16 residues. The ends lost 3 bases at V and 2 bases at J; junction bases unmatched: 5. The germline CDR1 and CDR2 sequences are KGHDR and SFDVKD.

Here the CDR3 reads CASSLDGASGGPYNEQFF. In DNA, the CDR3 is TGTGCCAGCAGCTTAGACGGGGCTAGCGGGGGCCCCTACAATGAGCAGTTCTTC. The rearrangement joins TRBV11-3 to TRBJ2-1; the match to TRBD2 covers 10 bases. The trim removed 0 bases at V and 2 bases at J, leaving 7 bases unmatched. Germline V lookup: CDR1 SGHNT, CDR2 YENEEA. The CDR3 is 18 residues long.

The J gene is TRBJ2-7, the V gene TRBV19, with 10 bases identical to TRBD1. This CDR3 spans 16 amino acids. V lost 3 bases to trimming and J lost 5 bases; unmatched junction nucleotides: 10. CDR1 LNHDA and CDR2 SQIVND come from the germline V gene (reference sequence). CDR3 DNA sequence: TGTGCCAGTAGTATTCCCTCCGGGACAGGGGACCACGAGCAGTACTTC. It specifies CASSIPSGTGDHEQYF.

The chain links TRBV7-2 to TRBJ1-6; D remains unclear. V was clipped by 2 bases and J by 0 bases, with 14 bases between them. CDR3 length: 18 amino acids. Germline V lookup: CDR1 SGHTA, CDR2 FQGNSA. The CDR3 DNA sequence: TGTGCCAGCAGCTTATTCGGCTTAACCCTCTCCTATAATTCACCCCTCCACTTT. Its protein product is CASSLFGLTLSYNSPLHF.

This chain links TRBV2 with TRBJ2-7; D remains unclear. The germline V and J ends were trimmed by 6 bases and 4 bases, with 13 bases remaining between them. The CDR3 has 13 residues. CDR1 and CDR2 from the germline V gene are SNHLY and FYNNEI. The CDR3: CASSDLLGYEQYF. DNA for the CDR3: TGTGCCAGCAGCGATCTGTTAGGGTACGAGCAGTACTTC. Drawing the rest from reference TRBV2 and TRBJ2-7, the complete variable domain is EPEVTQTPSHQVTQMGQEVILRCVPISNHLYFYWYRQILGQKVEFLVSFYNNEISEKSEIFDDQFSVERPDGSNFTLKIRSTKLEDSAMYFCASSDLLGYEQYFGPGTRLTVT.

The J gene is TRBJ2-1, the V gene TRBV7-9, with D possibly TRBD1 on 6 matching bases. From germline, CDR1 is SEHNR and CDR2 FQNEAQ (reference sequence). V dropped 5 bases and J dropped 7 bases, with 12 bases sitting between them. This CDR3 contains 13 residues. The CDR3 region is CASSRYRVNEQFF. The CDR3, as DNA: TGTGCCAGCAGCCGTTACAGGGTGAATGAGCAGTTCTTC.

This clone was observed once. This chain joins TRBV12-2 and TRBJ2-2; no check of the table's D call, TRBD2, against the DNA was made. TRBV12-2 is a documented pseudogene. CDR3 length: 16 amino acids. In nucleotides, the CDR3 is TGTGCAAGTCGCTTAGCTGGAGGGAAGGGCACCGGGGAGCTGTTTTTT. It specifies CASRLAGGKGTGELFF.

The chain carries TRBV12-3 or TRBV12-4 and TRBJ2-1; D call uncertain. The CDR3 totals 12 residues. V gave up 1 base and J gave up 5 bases, with 3 bases separating them. CDR3 sequence reads: CASSLVNNEQFF. DNA for the CDR3: TGTGCCAGCAGTTTAGTAAACAATGAGCAGTTCTTC.

V usage is TRBV28 and J usage is TRBJ1-5; maybe TRBD1 (5 bases). Germline V lookup: CDR1 MDHEN, CDR2 SYDVKM. CDR3 length: 15 residues. V was pared by 7 bases and J by 2 bases, with 15 bases between. The CDR3 loop is CASKTGGGGNQPQHF. Written as DNA, the CDR3 is TGTGCCAGCAAGACCGGGGGAGGTGGCAATCAGCCCCAGCATTTT.

CDR3 sequence reads: CASSLTGYGNTEAFF. In DNA form, the CDR3 reads TGTGCCAGCAGCTTAACCGGGTATGGGAACACTGAAGCTTTCTTT. The gene calls are TRBV11-3 and TRBJ1-1, with D hard to call. The germline V and J ends were trimmed by 2 bases and 1 base, with 11 bases remaining between them. The CDR3 sequence is 15 residues long. Germline assignment: CDR1 SGHNT and CDR2 YENEEA.

The chain couples TRBV15 to TRBJ1-3, with no clear D. This CDR3 comprises 13 residues. V lost 1 base, J lost 8 bases, and 9 bases lay in between. The germline CDR1 and CDR2 sequences are LNHNV and YYDKDF (reference sequence). CDR3 region: CATSRVNGDTIYF. CDR3 coding DNA: TGTGCCACCAGCAGAGTGAACGGGGACACCATATATTTT.

The chain couples TRBV24-1 to TRBJ1-2; perhaps TRBD1 as D (6 bases). The CDR3 runs 13 residues. Trimming pared 3 bases from V and 4 bases from J, leaving 8 bases between. Looked up from germline, CDR1 is KGHDR and CDR2 is SFDVKD. The CDR3 bases are TGTGCCACCAGTGATAAACAGGGCTATGGCTACACCTTC. Translating it yields CATSDKQGYGYTF.

The gene calls are TRBV5-1 and TRBJ2-5, with 9 bases aligning to TRBD2. After removal of 4 bases from V and 3 bases from J, the junction contained 10 bases not matched to a gene. CDR1 is SGHRS, CDR2 YFSETQ, per germline. This CDR3 has 16 residues. The CDR3 DNA is TGCGCCAGCAGCCCTACAGCGGGAGGCCGCAAAGAGACCCAGTACTTC. Amino acids: CASSPTAGGRKETQYF.

The V and J genes are TRBV30 and TRBJ1-5, with D hard to call. Deletions cut 3 bases from V and 4 bases from J, with 10 bases between. CDR3 length: 13 residues. The germline CDR1 and CDR2 sequences are GTSNPN and SVGIG (reference sequence). The CDR3 sequence is CAWRRGANQPQHF. CDR3 nucleotides: TGTGCCTGGAGGCGGGGAGCAAATCAGCCCCAGCATTTT.

The V and J genes are TRBV7-2 and TRBJ2-2, with D hard to call. Trimming shortened V by 4 bases and J by 3 bases, and 12 bases separated the two germline ends. The CDR3 spans 15 residues. Germline V gene sequence: CDR1 SGHTA, CDR2 FQGNSA. The CDR3 spells CASSSTSRDTGELFF. In DNA, the CDR3 is TGTGCCAGCAGCTCGACTTCCCGGGACACCGGGGAGCTGTTTTTT.

V usage is TRBV6-2 or TRBV6-3 and J usage is TRBJ2-7; possibly TRBD1 for D (6 bases). Trimming pared 0 bases from V and 2 bases from J, leaving 17 bases between. The germline gives CDR1 MNHEY, CDR2 SVGEGT. The CDR3 sequence is 17 residues long. The CDR3 protein is CASSYSFRDTETYEQYF. The CDR3 coding sequence is TGTGCCAGCAGTTACTCATTCCGGGACACCGAGACCTACGAGCAGTACTTC.

This chain uses TRBV5-5 with TRBJ2-2; D could derive from TRBD1 or TRBD2 (5 bases each). Trimming cost V 3 bases and J 4 bases, with 10 bases left between them. This CDR3 spans 14 amino acids. Germline CDR1 is SGHKS and CDR2 is YYEKEE (reference sequence). The DNA of the CDR3 is TGTGCCAGCAGCTGGGACCTGGGCACCGGGGAGCTGTTTTTT. Translation gives CASSWDLGTGELFF.

The chain joins TRBV5-1 to TRBJ1-1, with D uncertain. Trimming pared 6 bases from V and 5 bases from J, leaving 20 bases between. Germline loops: CDR1 SGHRS, CDR2 YFSETQ. This CDR3 is built from 15 residues. The CDR3 DNA reads TGCGCCAGCATAAAAGACCGGGTGGGAAGAACTGAAGCTTTCTTT. Amino acid sequence: CASIKDRVGRTEAFF.

This chain uses TRBV7-8 with TRBJ1-5, with TRBD1 matching over 7 bases. V was pared by 5 bases and J by 5 bases, with 9 bases of the junction left unmatched. Germline CDR1 SGHVS, CDR2 FQNEAQ. The CDR3 loop spans 15 amino acids. The CDR3 loop is CASSTSGGRDQPQHF. The CDR3 DNA sequence: TGTGCCAGCAGCACCTCAGGGGGGAGGGATCAGCCCCAGCATTTT.

The rearrangement joins TRBV20-1 to TRBJ1-5; 10 positions agree with TRBD1. The CDR3 totals 14 residues. Germline V gene data show CDR1 as DFQATT and CDR2 as SNEGSKA (reference sequence). The V segment lost 4 bases and the J segment 5 bases; nucleotides outside the gene matches: 5. The CDR3 coding sequence is TGCAGTGCTAATGACAGGGGGCCCTATCAGCCCCAGCATTTT. Translating gives CSANDRGPYQPQHF.

The genes are TRBV24-1 and TRBJ1-6; D is ambiguous. V was shortened by 3 bases and J by 9 bases, with 11 bases between the two germline ends. The CDR3 length is 14 residues. CDR1 is KGHDR, CDR2 SFDVKD, per germline. CDR3 sequence reads: CATSDPFPGSPLHF. In DNA form, the CDR3 reads TGTGCCACCAGTGATCCTTTCCCGGGTTCACCCCTCCACTTT.

This clone is a singleton in its sample. The chain carries TRBV7-8 and TRBJ1-2, with D possibly being TRBD1 (6 bases). CDR1 and CDR2 (germline): SGHVS, FQNEAQ. The germline V and J ends were trimmed by 1 base and 1 base, with 7 bases remaining between them. The CDR3 has 14 residues. The CDR3 reads CASSLEDSNYGYTF. The CDR3 DNA reads as TGTGCCAGCAGCTTAGAGGACAGTAACTATGGCTACACCTTC.

The chain links TRBV6-5 to TRBJ1-4; 10 bases fit TRBD1. The trim removed 2 bases at V and 7 bases at J, leaving 4 bases unmatched. Germline assignment: CDR1 MNHEY and CDR2 SVGAGI. The CDR3 has 15 residues. CDR3 DNA sequence: TGTGCCAGCAGTTACATGGACAGGGGGGGTGAAAAACTGTTTTTT. It is translated as CASSYMDRGGEKLFF.